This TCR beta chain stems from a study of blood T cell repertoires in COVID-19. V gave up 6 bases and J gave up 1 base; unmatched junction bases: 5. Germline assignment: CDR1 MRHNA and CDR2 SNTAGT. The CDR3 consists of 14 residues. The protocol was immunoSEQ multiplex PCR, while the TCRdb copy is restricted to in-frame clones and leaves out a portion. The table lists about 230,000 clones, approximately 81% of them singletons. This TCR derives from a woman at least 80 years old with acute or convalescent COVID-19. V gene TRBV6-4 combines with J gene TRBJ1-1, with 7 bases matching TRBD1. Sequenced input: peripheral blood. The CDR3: CASRRDSQNTEAFF. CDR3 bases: TGTGCCAGCAGGCGGGACAGCCAGAACACTGAAGCTTTCTTT.